The next 11 T cell receptor beta chains were all read from a single sample in a study of blood T cell repertoires in COVID-19. Measured with immunoSEQ multiplex PCR; TCRdb has only the in-frame clones, and not every one. The sample contains approximately 180,000 clones, approximately 90% of which appear only once. The sample was peripheral blood. These receptors originate from a man in his fifties or sixties with active or convalescent COVID-19.

Regarding this clone: Other DNA sequences in this sample translate to the same CDR3. The rearrangement joins TRBV12-3 or TRBV12-4 to TRBJ1-2; no clear D. The CDR3 consists of 13 residues. V was clipped by 3 bases and J by 0 bases, with 5 bases between them. The CDR3 DNA sequence: TGTGCCAGCAGTTTTTCTGCTAACTATGGCTACACCTTC. Translating it yields CASSFSANYGYTF.

DNA of the CDR3: TGTGCCAGCAGTTACCATCAGACTAGCGGGGGGGCTCGCGCCGGGGAGCTGTTTTTT. Amino acid sequence: CASSYHQTSGGARAGELFF. The chain is built from TRBV6-2 or TRBV6-3 and TRBJ2-2, with 14 bases fitting TRBD2. Germline CDR1 reads MNHEY; CDR2 reads SVGEGT. Trimming took 2 bases from V and 6 from J; bases not matched to a gene: 11. The CDR3 contains 19 residues.

The chain combines TRBV4-1 with TRBJ2-7; possibly TRBD1 for D (6 bases). Germline V gene data show CDR1 as MGHRA and CDR2 as YSYEKL. V lost 0 bases to trimming and J lost 5 bases, with 20 bases between them. The CDR3 sequence is 17 residues long. CDR3 sequence reads: CASSQDFGRGVSHEQYF. In nucleotides, the CDR3 is TGCGCCAGCAGCCAAGACTTTGGCAGGGGCGTTTCCCACGAGCAGTACTTC.

The chain couples TRBV2 to TRBJ2-7, with D perhaps matching TRBD1 (6 bases). CDR3 length: 15 amino acids. Germline CDR1 reads SNHLY; CDR2 reads FYNNEI. The germline V and J ends were trimmed by 6 bases and 3 bases, with 18 bases remaining between them. The DNA for the CDR3 is TGTGCCAGCAGGGAAAACCGGGACACTATCTACGAGCAGTACTTC. Amino acids: CASRENRDTIYEQYF.

This clone was counted a single time. The rearrangement uses TRBV7-3 and TRBJ2-7; 7 nucleotides line up with TRBD1. J lost 0 bases, V lost 5 bases, and 7 bases had no gene match. The CDR3 covers 15 residues. Per germline, CDR1 SGHTA and CDR2 FQGTGA. CDR3 DNA: TGTGCCAGCAGCAATACAGGGGCACCCTCCTACGAGCAGTACTTC. Its protein product is CASSNTGAPSYEQYF.

This chain joins TRBV4-1 and TRBJ1-5, with 7 bases fitting TRBD1. V lost 0 bases to trimming and J lost 3 bases; unmatched junction nucleotides: 5. There are 16 residues in the CDR3. Germline V gene lookup returns CDR1 MGHRA and CDR2 YSYEKL. The CDR3 bases are TGCGCCAGCAGCCAAGAGGAGGGGGCGGACAATCAGCCCCAGCATTTT. This sequence encodes CASSQEEGADNQPQHF.

The V call is TRBV2, the J call TRBJ2-4; D is perhaps TRBD2 (6 bases). Trimming took off 0 bases at V and 4 bases at J, with 7 bases between the two ends. In germline, CDR1 is SNHLY, CDR2 FYNNEI. This CDR3 is built from 14 residues. The chain's CDR3 is CASSEAGGKNIQYF. For the CDR3, the DNA is TGTGCCAGCAGTGAAGCTGGGGGGAAAAACATTCAGTACTTC.

The chain links TRBV30 to TRBJ1-2; D uncertain. Germline values: CDR1 GTSNPN, CDR2 SVGIG (reference sequence). The CDR3 length is 14 residues. The V end lost 4 bases, the J end lost 1 base, and 13 bases lay between the germline ends. The CDR3 DNA reads as TGTGCCTGGACTCGGGAGGGCCTTAACTATGGCTACACCTTC. It translates to CAWTREGLNYGYTF.

This chain links TRBV18 with TRBJ2-7; 8 bases line up with TRBD1. The J segment lost 2 bases and the V segment lost 4 bases, leaving 4 bases of the junction unmatched. Germline CDR1 is KGHSH and CDR2 is LQKENI. CDR3 size: 14 residues. The CDR3 region has the DNA TGTGCCAGCTCACGAAGACAGGGGACCTACGAGCAGTACTTC. As protein: CASSRRQGTYEQYF.

In this sample, this clone turned up a few times. The V and J genes are TRBV11-3 and TRBJ2-5; D might be TRBD1 (6 bases). This CDR3 contains 13 residues. Germline values: CDR1 SGHNT, CDR2 YENEEA. V shed 5 bases and J shed 5 bases, with 12 bases lying between them. The CDR3 DNA follows: TGTGCCAGCAGCACCGGACAGAAGGAGACCCAGTACTTC. Protein: CASSTGQKETQYF.

This chain joins TRBV11-3 and TRBJ2-3, with 15 bases identical to TRBD2. From germline, CDR1 is SGHNT and CDR2 YENEEA. The CDR3 runs to 16 residues. V dropped 3 bases and J dropped 7; count of bases not matched to a gene: 5. CDR3 nucleotide sequence: TGTGCCAGCAGCTTCGGGACTAGCGGGGGGAGTAATACGCAGTATTTT. As protein: CASSFGTSGGSNTQYF.